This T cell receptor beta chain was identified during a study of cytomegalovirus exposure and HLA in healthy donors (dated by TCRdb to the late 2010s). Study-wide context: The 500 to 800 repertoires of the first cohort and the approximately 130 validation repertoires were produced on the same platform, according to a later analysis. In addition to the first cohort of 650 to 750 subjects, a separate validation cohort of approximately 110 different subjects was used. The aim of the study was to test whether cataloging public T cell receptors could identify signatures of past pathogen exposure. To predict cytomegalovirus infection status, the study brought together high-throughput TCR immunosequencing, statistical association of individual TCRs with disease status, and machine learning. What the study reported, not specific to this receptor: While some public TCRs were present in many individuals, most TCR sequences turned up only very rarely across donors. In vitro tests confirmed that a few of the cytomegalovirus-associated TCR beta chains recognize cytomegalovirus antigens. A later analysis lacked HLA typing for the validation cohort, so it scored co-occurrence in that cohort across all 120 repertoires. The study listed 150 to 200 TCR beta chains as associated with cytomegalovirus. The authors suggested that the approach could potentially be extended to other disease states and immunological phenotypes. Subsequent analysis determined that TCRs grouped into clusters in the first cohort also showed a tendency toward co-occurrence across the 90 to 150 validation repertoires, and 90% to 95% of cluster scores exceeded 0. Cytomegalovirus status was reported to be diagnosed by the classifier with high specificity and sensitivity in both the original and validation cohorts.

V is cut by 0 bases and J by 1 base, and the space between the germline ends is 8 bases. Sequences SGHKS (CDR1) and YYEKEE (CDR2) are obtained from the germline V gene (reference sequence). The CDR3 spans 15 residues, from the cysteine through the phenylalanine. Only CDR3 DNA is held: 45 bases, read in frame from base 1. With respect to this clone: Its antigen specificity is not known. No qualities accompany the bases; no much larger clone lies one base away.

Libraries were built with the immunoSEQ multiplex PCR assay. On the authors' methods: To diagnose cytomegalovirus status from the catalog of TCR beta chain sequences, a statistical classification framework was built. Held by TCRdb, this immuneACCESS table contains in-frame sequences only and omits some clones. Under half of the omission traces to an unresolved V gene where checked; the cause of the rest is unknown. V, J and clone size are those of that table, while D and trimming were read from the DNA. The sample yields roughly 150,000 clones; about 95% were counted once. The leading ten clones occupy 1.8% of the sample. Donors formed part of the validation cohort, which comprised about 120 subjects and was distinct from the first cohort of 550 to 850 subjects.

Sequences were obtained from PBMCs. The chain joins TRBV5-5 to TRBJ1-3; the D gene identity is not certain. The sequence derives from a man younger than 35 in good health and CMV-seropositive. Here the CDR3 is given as CASSLAGGSGNTIYF. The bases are TGTGCCAGCAGCTTGGCCGGAGGGTCTGGAAACACCATATATTTT. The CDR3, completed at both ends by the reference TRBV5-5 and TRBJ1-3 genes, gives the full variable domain DAGVTQSPTHLIKTRGQQVTLRCSPISGHKSVSWYQQVLGQGPQFIFQYYEKEERGRGNFPDRFSARQFPNYSSELNVNALLLGDSALYLCASSLAGGSGNTIYFGEGSWLTVV.